What follows describes a single TCR beta chain. Its antigen is currently unknown. Assay used: immunoSEQ multiplex PCR; TCRdb lists only in-frame clones, some missing. The profile shows roughly 500,000 clones, 70% to 90% of them singletons. The sample originates from a study of Ad26.COV2.S vaccination and SARS-CoV-2 variants. Study details: Donor was in the COV1001 Ad26.COV2.S trial arm. The study, taken as a whole, reports: Comparability of non-spike TCR breadth was observed across vaccine and placebo recipients.

The CDR3 covers 14 residues. CDR1 is MDHEN, CDR2 SYDVKM, per germline. Trimming pared 1 base from V and 7 bases from J, leaving 13 bases between. Specified treatment: around 19 received Ad26.COV2.S at low or high dose, single or two shots; roughly five received placebo; per-sample allocation not given. The investigators took samples on day 63 after the first vaccine or placebo injection. The sequences come from peripheral blood, collected in a trial of Ad26.COV2.S vaccine versus placebo. This clonotype originated in a person aged 18 to 65 who received the Ad26.COV2.S COVID-19 vaccine or a placebo. The chain carries TRBV28 and TRBJ1-2; D is uncertain. For the CDR3, the DNA is TGTGCCAGCAGTTTATCCCCGGAGCGGTTTGGCTACACCTTC. The encoded protein is CASSLSPERFGYTF.